This record concerns one T cell receptor (beta chain) sequence. Its antigen is not known. This specimen belongs to a study of CD8+ T cells in alopecia areata. The study's findings and limits: Clonality exceeded that of normal scalp in lesional scalp, most notably in alopecia totalis/universalis.

This CDR3 is built from 14 residues. The V gene lost 6 bases and the J gene lost 0 bases, with 12 bases spanning the gap. Germline V gene lookup returns CDR1 MNHNS and CDR2 SASEGT. Reverse transcription of extracted RNA yielded cDNA, which provided the sequencing template. Here immunoSEQ multiplex PCR was the method, and the copy in TCRdb shows in-frame clones only, minus some. The table lists 200,000 to 250,000 clones, roughly 57% of them singletons. The sample in question was CD4+ T cells sorted from blood, obtained at week 0. V usage is TRBV6-1 and J usage is TRBJ2-7, with D tentatively TRBD1 (5 bases). The receptor's source is a human donor with alopecia areata. CDR3: CASRDTIYSYEQYF. CDR3 bases: TGTGCCAGCAGGGACACGATATACTCCTACGAGCAGTACTTC.